This T cell receptor beta chain was sequenced in a study of cytomegalovirus exposure and HLA in healthy donors. As regards this clone: Its antigen is not identified.

PCR primers comprised 60 Vbeta and 13 Jbeta primers. Original analysis: An analysis that came later counted 73 million or so unique TCR beta chains, around 10 million shared. The protocol was immunoSEQ multiplex PCR, while the TCRdb copy is restricted to in-frame clones and leaves out a portion. V, J and clone size are taken as reported in that table, and D and trimming were inferred from the DNA itself. The sample holds approximately 190,000 clones, about four fifths seen once. This CDR3 spans 15 amino acids. Germline loops: CDR1 SGHVS, CDR2 FQNEAQ. Study-level results: Reports credit the classifier with highly specific, highly sensitive diagnosis of cytomegalovirus status.

This chain links TRBV7-8 with TRBJ2-5; TRBD2 matches at 11 bases. The end of the DNA fits TRBJ2-7 better, so the J call may be wrong. The sequenced material came from PBMCs. This TCR derives from a man aged 35 to 55 in good health and CMV-seropositive. The CDR3 sequence: CASSSTSGTVGEQYF. Here the CDR3 DNA reads TGTGCCAGCAGCTCGACTAGCGGGACTGTTGGCGAGCAGTACTTC.